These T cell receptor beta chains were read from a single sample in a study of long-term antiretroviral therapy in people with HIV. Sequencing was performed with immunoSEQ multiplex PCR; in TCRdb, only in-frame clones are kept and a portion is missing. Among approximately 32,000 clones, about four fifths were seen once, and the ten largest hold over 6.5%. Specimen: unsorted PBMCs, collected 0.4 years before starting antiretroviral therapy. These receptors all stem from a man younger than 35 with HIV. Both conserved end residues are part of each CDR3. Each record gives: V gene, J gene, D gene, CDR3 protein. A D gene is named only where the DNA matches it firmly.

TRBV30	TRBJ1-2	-	CAWSPDEPAYGYTF
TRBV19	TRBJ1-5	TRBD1	CASSIRSAGGQPQHF
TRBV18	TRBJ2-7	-	CASSPLDGPYEQYF
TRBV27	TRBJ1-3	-	CASSSGGRSGNTIYF
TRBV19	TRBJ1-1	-	CASTIGGAEAFF
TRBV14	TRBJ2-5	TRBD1	CASSQGVTGGQETQYF
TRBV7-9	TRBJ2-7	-	CASSLGGRGYEQYF
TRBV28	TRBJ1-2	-	CASRRTGLEGYTF
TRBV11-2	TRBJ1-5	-	CASSLGYRDSNSNQPQHF
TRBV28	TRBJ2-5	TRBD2	CASSLWLAGESAETQYF
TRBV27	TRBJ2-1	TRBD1	CASSLLYRAGTGSANEQFF
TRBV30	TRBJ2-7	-	CAWSFAYEQYF
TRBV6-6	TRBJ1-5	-	CASSYSFGGNQPQHF
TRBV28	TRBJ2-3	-	CASSREGDTQYF
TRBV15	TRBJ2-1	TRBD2	CATSRDRAGLYNEQFF
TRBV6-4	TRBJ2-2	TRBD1	CASSVPLGTGIHTGELFF
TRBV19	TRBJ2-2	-	CASTEGASGTGELFF
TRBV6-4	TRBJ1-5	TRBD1	CASSFQKQGTSHNQPQHF
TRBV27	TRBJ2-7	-	CASSPGGIYEQYF
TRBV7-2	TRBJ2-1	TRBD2	CASSLNAGAANNEQFF
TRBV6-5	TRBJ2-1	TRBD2	CASSPASGGNNEQFF
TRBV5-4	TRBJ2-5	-	CASSLGTGLETQYF
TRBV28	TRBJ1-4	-	CASRGAPGINEKLFF
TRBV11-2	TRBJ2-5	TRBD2	CASSSFQRGAYQETQYF
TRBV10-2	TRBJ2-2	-	CASSEWGANGELFF
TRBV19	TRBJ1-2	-	CASQKDREHYGYTF
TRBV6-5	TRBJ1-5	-	CASRGDSNQPQHF
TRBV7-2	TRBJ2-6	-	CASSFAGSGANVLTF
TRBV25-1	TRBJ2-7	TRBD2	CASQPSGGTYEQYF
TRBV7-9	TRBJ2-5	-	CASSLGRASRETQYF
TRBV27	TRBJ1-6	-	CASSLWGWQNSPLHF
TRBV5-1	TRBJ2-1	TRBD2	CASSLGLAGAIYNEQFF
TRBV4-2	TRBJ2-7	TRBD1	CASSLETGAPYEQYF
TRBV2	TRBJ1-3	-	CASSESWGTGNTIYF
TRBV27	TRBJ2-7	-	CASSLTGLSEQYF
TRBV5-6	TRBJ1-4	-	CASSQIATNEKLFF